This TCR beta chain stems from a study of blood T cell repertoires in COVID-19. Across the whole study: There were acute and convalescent COVID-19 samples, and they came from the United States, Italy and Spain. The cDNA or gDNA used as material had been derived from T cells, B-cell-depleted T cells, or PBMCs.

In the original workflow: Reference gene primer amplification gave estimated nucleated cell counts. Clones were sequenced by immunoSEQ multiplex PCR, and TCRdb holds only the in-frame ones, with some missing. V and J calls plus clone size are reproduced from that table; the DNA served to infer D and trimming. This sample yields around 140,000 clones, of which approximately 84% are seen a single time; about a sixth belongs to the top ten. Germline trimming cut 3 bases from V and 12 bases from J; bases unmatched to any gene: 7. The CDR3 consists of 13 residues. The germline gives CDR1 MRHNA, CDR2 SNTAGT. This clone was observed a few times.

The TCR sequence derives from a woman older than 75 with acute or convalescent COVID-19. Sequenced sample: peripheral blood. V is TRBV6-4 and J is TRBJ2-1, with 8 nucleotides matching TRBD2. The CDR3 spells CASSEVRGGAQFF. CDR3 sequence (DNA): TGTGCCAGCAGTGAGGTCCGGGGGGGCGCGCAGTTCTTC.